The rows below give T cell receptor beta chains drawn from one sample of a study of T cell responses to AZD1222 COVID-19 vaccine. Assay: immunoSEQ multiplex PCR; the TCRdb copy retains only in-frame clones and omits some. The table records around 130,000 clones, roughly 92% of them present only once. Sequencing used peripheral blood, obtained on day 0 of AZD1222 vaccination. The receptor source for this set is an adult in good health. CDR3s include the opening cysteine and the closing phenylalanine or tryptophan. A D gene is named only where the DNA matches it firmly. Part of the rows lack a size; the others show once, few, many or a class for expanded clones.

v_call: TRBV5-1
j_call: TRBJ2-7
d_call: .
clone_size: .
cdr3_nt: TGCGCCAGCAGCGTGGAACCGGGACCTGGGAAGTACTTC
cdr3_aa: CASSVEPGPGKYF

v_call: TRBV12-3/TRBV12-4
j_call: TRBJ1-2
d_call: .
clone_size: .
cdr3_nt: TGTGCCAGCAGTTTAGAGGGGTTTGGCTACACCTTC
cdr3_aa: CASSLEGFGYTF

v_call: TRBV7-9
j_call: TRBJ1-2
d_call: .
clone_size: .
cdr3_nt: TGTGCCAGCAGCTTAGAGGACCTCTATGGCTACACCTTC
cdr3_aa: CASSLEDLYGYTF

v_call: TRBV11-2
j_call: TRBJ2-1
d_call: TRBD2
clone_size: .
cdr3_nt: TGTGCCAGCAGTTTGACTAGCGGATACAATGAGCAGTTCTTC
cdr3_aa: CASSLTSGYNEQFF

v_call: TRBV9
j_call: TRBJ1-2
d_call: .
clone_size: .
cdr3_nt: TGTGCCAGCAGCCCTGGAGTGGGTGGGGGTGGCTACACCTTC
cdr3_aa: CASSPGVGGGGYTF

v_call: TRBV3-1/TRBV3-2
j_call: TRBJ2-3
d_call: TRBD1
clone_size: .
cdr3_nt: TGTGCCAGCAGCCGCGGACAGGGGGCTAACACAGATACGCAGTATTTT
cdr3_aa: CASSRGQGANTDTQYF

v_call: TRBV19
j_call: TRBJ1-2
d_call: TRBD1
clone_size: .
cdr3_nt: TGTGCCAAAATGACAGGGGGTAGTGGCTACACCTTC
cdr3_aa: CAKMTGGSGYTF

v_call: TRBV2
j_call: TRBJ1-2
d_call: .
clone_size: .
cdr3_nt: TGTGCCAGCAGTGATCATCAACAGAATGGCTACACCTTC
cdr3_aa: CASSDHQQNGYTF

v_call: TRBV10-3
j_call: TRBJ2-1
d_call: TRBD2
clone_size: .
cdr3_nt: TGTGCCATCAGTGAGTCGGCGGGGGGACTGTTCTTC
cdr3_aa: CAISESAGGLFF

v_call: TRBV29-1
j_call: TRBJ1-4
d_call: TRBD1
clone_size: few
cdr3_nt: TGCAGCGTTGGGGGACCAGGGGGTGAAAAACTGTTTTTT
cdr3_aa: CSVGGPGGEKLFF

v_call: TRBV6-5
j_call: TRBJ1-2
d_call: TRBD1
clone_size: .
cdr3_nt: TGTGCCAGCAGGCCCCGACAGGGTGACTATGGCTACACCTTC
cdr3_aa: CASRPRQGDYGYTF

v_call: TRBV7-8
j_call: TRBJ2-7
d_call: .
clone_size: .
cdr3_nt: TGTGCCAGCAGCAATACCAGGGGAAACTACGAGCAGTACTTC
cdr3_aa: CASSNTRGNYEQYF

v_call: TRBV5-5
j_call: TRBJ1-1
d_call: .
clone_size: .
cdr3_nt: TGTGCCAGCAGCTTGGTGGTAGGAGAAGCTTTCTTT
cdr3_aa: CASSLVVGEAFF

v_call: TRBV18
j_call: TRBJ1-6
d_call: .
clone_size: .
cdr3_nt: TGTGCCAGCTCACCACCGATTGGGTATTCGAGCTCCTATAATTCACCCCTCCACTTT
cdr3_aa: CASSPPIGYSSSYNSPLHF

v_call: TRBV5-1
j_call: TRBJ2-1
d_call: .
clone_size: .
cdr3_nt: TGCGCCAGCAGCTTAGCTAGAATCTACGATGAGCAGTTCTTC
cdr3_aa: CASSLARIYDEQFF

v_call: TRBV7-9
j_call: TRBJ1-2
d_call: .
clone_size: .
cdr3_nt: TGTGCCAGCAGCGGGCGAGACAGAGGGGGCTACACCTTC
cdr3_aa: CASSGRDRGGYTF

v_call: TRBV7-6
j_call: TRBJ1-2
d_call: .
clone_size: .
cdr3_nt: TGTGCCAGCAGCCCGAGAGAGACTTCCTATGGCTACACCTTC
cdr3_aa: CASSPRETSYGYTF

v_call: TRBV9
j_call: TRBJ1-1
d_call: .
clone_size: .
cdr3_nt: TGTGCCAGCAGCGTAGGAGAGAGTGAAGCTTTCTTT
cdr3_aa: CASSVGESEAFF

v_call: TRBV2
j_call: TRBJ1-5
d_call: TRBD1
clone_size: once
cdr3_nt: TGTGCCAGCAGGGCCGGGACAGGGGGGAGAGGACAGCCCCAGCATTTT
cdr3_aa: CASRAGTGGRGQPQHF

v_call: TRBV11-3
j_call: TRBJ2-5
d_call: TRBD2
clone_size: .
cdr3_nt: TGTGCCAGCACTAGCGGGGTTAGCGGGGGCCAAGAGACCCAGTACTTC
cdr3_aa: CASTSGVSGGQETQYF

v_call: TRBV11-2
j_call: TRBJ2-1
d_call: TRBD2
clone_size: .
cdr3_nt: TGTGCCAGCAGCTCCTTGGGACTAGGCGGGGGTGAGCAGTTCTTC
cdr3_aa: CASSSLGLGGGEQFF

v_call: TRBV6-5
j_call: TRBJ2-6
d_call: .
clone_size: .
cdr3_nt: TGTGCCAGCAGTTACGACCTATCTGGGGCCAACGTCCTGACTTTC
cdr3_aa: CASSYDLSGANVLTF

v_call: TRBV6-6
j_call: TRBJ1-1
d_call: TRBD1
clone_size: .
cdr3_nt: TGTGCCAGCTGCCTCATGACAGGGGGCAGGAATGAAGCTTTCTTT
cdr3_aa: CASCLMTGGRNEAFF

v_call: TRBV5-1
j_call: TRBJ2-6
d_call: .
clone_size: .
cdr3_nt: TGCGCCAGCAGCCTCTCAGGGTTCTCTGGGGCCAACGTCCTGACTTTC
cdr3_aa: CASSLSGFSGANVLTF

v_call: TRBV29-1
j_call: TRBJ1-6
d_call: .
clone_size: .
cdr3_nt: TGCAGCGTTTCGGACTCCTATAATTCACCCCTCCACTTT
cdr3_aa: CSVSDSYNSPLHF

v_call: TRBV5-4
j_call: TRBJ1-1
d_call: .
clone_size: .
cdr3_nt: TGTGCCAGCAGCTTACCGGGGCACATGAACACTGAAGCTTTCTTT
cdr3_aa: CASSLPGHMNTEAFF

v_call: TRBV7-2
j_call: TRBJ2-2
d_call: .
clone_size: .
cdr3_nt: TGTGCCAGCAGCCCAGGGGTAGATCCCGGGGAGCTGTTTTTT
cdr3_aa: CASSPGVDPGELFF

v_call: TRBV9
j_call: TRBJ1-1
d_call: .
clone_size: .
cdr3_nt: TGTGCCAGCACCAAGGGACAAGTGAACACTGAAGCTTTCTTT
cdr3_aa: CASTKGQVNTEAFF

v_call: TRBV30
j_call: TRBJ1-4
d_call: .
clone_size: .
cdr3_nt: TGTGCCTGGAGTCCCTATGGTCGGACGGTGAATGAAAAACTGTTTTTT
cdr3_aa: CAWSPYGRTVNEKLFF

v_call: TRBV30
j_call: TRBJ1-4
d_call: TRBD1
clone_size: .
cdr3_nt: TGTGCCTGGAGTACCCCAGGACAGGGAGGGGTTGAAAAACTGTTTTTT
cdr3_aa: CAWSTPGQGGVEKLFF

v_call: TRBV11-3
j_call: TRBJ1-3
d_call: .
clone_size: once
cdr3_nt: TGTGCCAGCAGCTTAGGTTCATCGGGGTTCGGAAACACCATATATTTT
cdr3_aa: CASSLGSSGFGNTIYF

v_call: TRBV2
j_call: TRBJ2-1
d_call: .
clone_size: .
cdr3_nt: TGTGCCAGCAGCTACACCAAAGGGGGAGAGCAGTTCTTC
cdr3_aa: CASSYTKGGEQFF

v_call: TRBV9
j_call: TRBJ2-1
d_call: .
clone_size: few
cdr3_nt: TGTGCCAGCAATTCAGGACCAAGGACCTACAATGAGCAGTTCTTC
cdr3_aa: CASNSGPRTYNEQFF

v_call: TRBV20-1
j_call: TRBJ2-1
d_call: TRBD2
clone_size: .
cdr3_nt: TGCAGTGCTAGTGGGGCGGGAGGGCTGTATGAGCAGTTCTTC
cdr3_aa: CSASGAGGLYEQFF

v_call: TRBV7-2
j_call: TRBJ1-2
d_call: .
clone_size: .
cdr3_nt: TGTGCCAGCAGCTTAACTCACGGGGGCTACACCTTC
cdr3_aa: CASSLTHGGYTF

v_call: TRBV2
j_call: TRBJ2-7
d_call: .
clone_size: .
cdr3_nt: TGTGCCAGCAGTTCGTCCTCCTACGAGCAGTACTTC
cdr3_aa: CASSSSSYEQYF

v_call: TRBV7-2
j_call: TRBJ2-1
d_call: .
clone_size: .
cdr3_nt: TGTGCCAGCAGCTTAGGTGGGAATACTGAGCAGTTCTTC
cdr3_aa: CASSLGGNTEQFF

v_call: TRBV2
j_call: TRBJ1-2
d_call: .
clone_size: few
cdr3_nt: TGTGCCAGCAGCGAGGACAACCACTATGGCTACACCTTC
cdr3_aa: CASSEDNHYGYTF

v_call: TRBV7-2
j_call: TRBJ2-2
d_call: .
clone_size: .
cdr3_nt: TGTGCCAGCAGCCAAACCTTCGACTCCTGGGGTATCGGGGAGCTGTTTTTT
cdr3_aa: CASSQTFDSWGIGELFF

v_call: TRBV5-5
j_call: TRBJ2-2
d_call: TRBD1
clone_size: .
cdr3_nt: TGTGCCAGCAGCGTACAGGGGGCGGCCGGGGAGCTGTTTTTT
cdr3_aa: CASSVQGAAGELFF

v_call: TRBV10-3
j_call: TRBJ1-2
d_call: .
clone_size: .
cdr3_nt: TGTGCCATCAGTGAGTCCGGGGCTAACTATGGCTACACCTTC
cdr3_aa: CAISESGANYGYTF

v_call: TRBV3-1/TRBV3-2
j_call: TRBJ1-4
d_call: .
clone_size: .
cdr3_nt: TGTGCCAGCAGCCAAGGGGCAGCAGCTAATGAAAAACTGTTTTTT
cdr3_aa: CASSQGAAANEKLFF

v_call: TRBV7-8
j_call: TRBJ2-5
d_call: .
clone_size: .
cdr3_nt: TGTGCCAGCAGCCCCACTGCGTCGGAGACCCAGTACTTC
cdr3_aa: CASSPTASETQYF

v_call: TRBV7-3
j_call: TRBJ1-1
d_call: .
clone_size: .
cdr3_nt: TGTGCCAGCAGCCAATCGGGTCAGTTGAACACTGAAGCTTTCTTT
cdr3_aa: CASSQSGQLNTEAFF

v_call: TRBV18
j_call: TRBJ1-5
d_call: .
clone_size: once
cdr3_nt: TGTGCCAGCTCACCCTCCTCTGAACAGCCCCAGCATTTT
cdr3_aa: CASSPSSEQPQHF

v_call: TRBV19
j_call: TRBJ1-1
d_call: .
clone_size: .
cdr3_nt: TGTGCCAGTAGCCCGAGCCGGGGGGACACTGAAGCTTTCTTT
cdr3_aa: CASSPSRGDTEAFF

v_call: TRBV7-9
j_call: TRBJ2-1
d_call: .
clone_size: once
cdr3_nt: TGTGCCAGCAGCCGCGGTAATGAGCAGTTCTTC
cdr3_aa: CASSRGNEQFF

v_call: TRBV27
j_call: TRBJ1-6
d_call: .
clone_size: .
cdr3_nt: TGTGCCAGCAGTTTACGGGGTTCACCCCTCCACTTT
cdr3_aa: CASSLRGSPLHF

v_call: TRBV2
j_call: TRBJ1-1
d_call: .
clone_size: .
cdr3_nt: TGTGCCAGCATGGGACTGGAGAACACTGAAGCTTTCTTT
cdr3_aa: CASMGLENTEAFF

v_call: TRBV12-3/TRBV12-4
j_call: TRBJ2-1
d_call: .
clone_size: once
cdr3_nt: TGTGCCAGCAGTTTAGGGGATCTTGAGCAGTTCTTC
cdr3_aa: CASSLGDLEQFF

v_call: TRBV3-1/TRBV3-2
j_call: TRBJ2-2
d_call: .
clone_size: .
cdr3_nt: TGTGCCAGCAGCCAACGGGGAGGGGGCAACACCGGGGAGCTGTTTTTT
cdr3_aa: CASSQRGGGNTGELFF

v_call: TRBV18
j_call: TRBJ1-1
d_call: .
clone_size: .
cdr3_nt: TGTGCCAGCTCACCCAGGGGAGGGGACACTGAAGCTTTCTTT
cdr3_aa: CASSPRGGDTEAFF

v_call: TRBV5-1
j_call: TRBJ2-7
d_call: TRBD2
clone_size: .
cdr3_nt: TGCGCCAGCAGCAGGGGTAGCGGGGGGACCTACGAGCAGTACTTC
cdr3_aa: CASSRGSGGTYEQYF

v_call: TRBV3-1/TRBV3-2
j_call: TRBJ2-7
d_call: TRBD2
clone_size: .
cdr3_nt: TGTGCCAGCAGCCAAGAGGCTAGCGGGGGGGGGAAATACGAGCAGTACTTC
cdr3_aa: CASSQEASGGGKYEQYF